This T cell receptor beta chain was sequenced in a study of blood T cell repertoires in COVID-19. Across the study: Material from acute and convalescent COVID-19 was sourced from the United States, Italy and Spain.

V was pared by 8 bases and J by 6 bases, with 6 bases of the junction left unmatched. The CDR3 is 13 amino acids. Germline CDR1 reads MNHEY; CDR2 reads SVGAGI. Method: immunoSEQ multiplex PCR; TCRdb's copy keeps in-frame clones and lacks some. The sample shows over 300,000 clones, about 90% of them seen only once. Adults between roughly 18 and 90 years of age took part from 20 to 25 US areas. Participants were placed into cohorts based on the clinical history they reported. Resolution of symptoms, clearance, or two negative PCRs was present in recovered Cohort 3 donors. The clonotype was recovered from a woman in her 30s who had recovered from COVID-19. This chain links TRBV6-5 with TRBJ2-2; TRBD1 matches at 7 bases. Sequenced: PBMCs or T cells enriched from blood (not recorded which). The CDR3 DNA sequence: TGTGCCAGCTCGGGCCAGGGGGCCGGGGAGCTGTTTTTT. Its translation: CASSGQGAGELFF.